This note documents a single T cell receptor beta chain sequence. The antigen is not known. The sample is drawn from a study of cytomegalovirus exposure and HLA in healthy donors. The wider study: Approximately 180 million T cells yielded 120 million or so unique TCR beta sequences, as an earlier analysis found.

The study, taken as a whole, reports: Rarity held for most TCR sequences, but there were some public TCRs that occurred in many donors. Analysis was performed later, and it showed HLA-associated TCR beta chains to be more clonally expanded than equally common others.

The CDR3 sequence is 15 residues long. CDR1 and CDR2 from the germline V gene are MNHEY and SVGAGI. The V end lost 0 bases, the J end lost 6 bases, and 12 bases lay between the germline ends. Both 60 Vbeta primers and 13 Jbeta primers went into the PCR. Here immunoSEQ multiplex PCR was the method, and the copy in TCRdb shows in-frame clones only, minus some. Of a few hundred thousand clones listed, roughly 80% are singletons. The source material was PBMCs. The chain links TRBV6-5 to TRBJ1-5; no clear D. The clonotype comes from a girl aged 2-10 years in good health and CMV-seronegative. This CDR3 reads CASSYSWGTSQPQHF. CDR3 in DNA: TGTGCCAGCAGTTACTCTTGGGGAACTAGTCAGCCCCAGCATTTT.